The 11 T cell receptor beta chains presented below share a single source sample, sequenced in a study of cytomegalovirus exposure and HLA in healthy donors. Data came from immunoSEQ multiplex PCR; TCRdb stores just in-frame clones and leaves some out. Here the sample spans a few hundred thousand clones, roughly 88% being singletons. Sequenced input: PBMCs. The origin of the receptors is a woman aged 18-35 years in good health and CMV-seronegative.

CDR3 protein: CRGGFGDEQFF. The CDR3 DNA follows: TGCAGAGGGGGATTTGGCGATGAGCAGTTCTTC. The chain links TRBV20-1 to TRBJ2-1; TRBD1 is a possible D gene (6 bases). From germline, CDR1 is DFQATT and CDR2 SNEGSKA (reference sequence). The CDR3 is 11 amino acids.

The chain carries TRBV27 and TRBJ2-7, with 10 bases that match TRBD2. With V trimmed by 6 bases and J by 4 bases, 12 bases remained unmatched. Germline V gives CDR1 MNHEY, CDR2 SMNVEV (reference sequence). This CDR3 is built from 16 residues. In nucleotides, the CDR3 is TGTGCCAGCAGCCCGGGACTAGCGTTAGGGGTGTACGAGCAGTACTTC. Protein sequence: CASSPGLALGVYEQYF.

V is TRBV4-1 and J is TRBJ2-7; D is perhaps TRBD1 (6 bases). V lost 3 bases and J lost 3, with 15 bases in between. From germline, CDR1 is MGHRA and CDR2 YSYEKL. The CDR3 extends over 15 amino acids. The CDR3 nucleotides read TGCGCCAGCAGCCAGGCCAGGGGAGCGAGCTACGAGCAGTACTTC. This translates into CASSQARGASYEQYF.

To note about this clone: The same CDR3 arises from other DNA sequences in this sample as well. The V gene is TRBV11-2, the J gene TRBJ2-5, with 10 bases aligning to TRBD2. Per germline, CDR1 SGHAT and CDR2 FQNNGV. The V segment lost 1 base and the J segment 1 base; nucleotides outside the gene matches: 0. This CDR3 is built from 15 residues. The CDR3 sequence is CASSLGTSGQETQYF. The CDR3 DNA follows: TGTGCCAGCAGCTTAGGGACTAGCGGCCAAGAGACCCAGTACTTC.

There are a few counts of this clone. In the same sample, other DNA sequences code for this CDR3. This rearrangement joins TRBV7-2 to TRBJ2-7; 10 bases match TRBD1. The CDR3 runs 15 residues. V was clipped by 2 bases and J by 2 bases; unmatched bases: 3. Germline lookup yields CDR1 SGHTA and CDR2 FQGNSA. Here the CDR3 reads CASSLRTGGPYEQYF. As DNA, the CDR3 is TGTGCCAGCAGCTTAAGGACAGGGGGGCCCTACGAGCAGTACTTC. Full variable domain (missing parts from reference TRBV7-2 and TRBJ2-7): GAGVSQSPSNKVTEKGKDVELRCDPISGHTALYWYRQSLGQGLEFLIYFQGNSAPDKSGLPSDRFSAERTGGSVSTLTIQRTQQEDSAVYLCASSLRTGGPYEQYFGPGTRLTVT.

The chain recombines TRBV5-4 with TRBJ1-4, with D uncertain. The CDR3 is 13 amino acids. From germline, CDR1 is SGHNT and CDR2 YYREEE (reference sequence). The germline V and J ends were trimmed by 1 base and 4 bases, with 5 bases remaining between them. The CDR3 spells CASSLTSNEKLFF. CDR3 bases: TGTGCCAGCAGCTTGACGAGTAATGAAAAACTGTTTTTT.

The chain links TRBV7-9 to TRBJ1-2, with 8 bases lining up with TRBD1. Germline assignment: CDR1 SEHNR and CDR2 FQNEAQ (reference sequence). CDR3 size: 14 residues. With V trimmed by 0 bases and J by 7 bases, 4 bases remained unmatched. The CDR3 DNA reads TGTGCCAGCAGCTTAGCAGGACAGGGTCCTGGCTACACCTTC. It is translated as CASSLAGQGPGYTF.

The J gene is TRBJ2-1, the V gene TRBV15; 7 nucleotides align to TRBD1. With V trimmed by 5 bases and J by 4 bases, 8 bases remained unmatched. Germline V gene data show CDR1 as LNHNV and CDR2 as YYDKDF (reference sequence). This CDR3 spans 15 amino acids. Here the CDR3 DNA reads TGTGCCACCAGCCGGCTAGGGGGCGGTTACAATGAGCAGTTCTTC. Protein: CATSRLGGGYNEQFF.

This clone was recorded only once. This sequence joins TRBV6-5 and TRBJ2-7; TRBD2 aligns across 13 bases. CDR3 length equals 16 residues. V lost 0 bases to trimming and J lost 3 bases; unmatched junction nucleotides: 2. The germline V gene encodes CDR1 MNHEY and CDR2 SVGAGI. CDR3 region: CASSYSGLAGDYEQYF. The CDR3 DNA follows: TGTGCCAGCAGTTACTCAGGACTAGCGGGAGACTACGAGCAGTACTTC.

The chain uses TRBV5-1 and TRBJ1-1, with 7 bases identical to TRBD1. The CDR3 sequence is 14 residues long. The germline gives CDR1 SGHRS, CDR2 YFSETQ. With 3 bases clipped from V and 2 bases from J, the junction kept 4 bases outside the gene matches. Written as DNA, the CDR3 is TGCGCCAGCAGCTATGGACAGGAAAACACTGAAGCTTTCTTT. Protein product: CASSYGQENTEAFF.

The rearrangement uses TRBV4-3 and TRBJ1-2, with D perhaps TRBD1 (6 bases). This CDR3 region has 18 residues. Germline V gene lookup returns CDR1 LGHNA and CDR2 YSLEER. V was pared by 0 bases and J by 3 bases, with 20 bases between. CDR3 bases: TGCGCCAGCAGCCAAGATAAGTCCATCCGGGGGGCCGACTATGGCTACACCTTC. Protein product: CASSQDKSIRGADYGYTF.